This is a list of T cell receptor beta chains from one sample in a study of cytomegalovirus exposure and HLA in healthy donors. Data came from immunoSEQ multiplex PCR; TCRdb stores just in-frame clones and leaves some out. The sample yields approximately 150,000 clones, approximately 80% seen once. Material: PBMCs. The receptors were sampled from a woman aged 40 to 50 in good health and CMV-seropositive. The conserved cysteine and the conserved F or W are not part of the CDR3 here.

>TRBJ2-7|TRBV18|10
ASKREGSEQY
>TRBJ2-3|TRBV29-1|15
SVEDWSSGRATDTQY
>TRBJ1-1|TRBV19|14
ASSQGQGGLNTEAF
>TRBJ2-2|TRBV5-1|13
ASSVPQGIDGELF
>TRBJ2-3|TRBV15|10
ATSTVSDTQY
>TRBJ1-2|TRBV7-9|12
ASSLGETGDGYT
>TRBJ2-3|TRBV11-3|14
ASSPKTSGSTDTQY
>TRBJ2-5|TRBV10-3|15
AISESMFGTPGETQY
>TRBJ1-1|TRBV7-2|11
ASSLIANTEAF
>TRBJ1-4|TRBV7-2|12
ASSKGAVKEKLF
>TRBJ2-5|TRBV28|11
ASSLAGRETQY
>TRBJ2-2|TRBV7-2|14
ASSLTGRADVGELF
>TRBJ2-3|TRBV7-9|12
ASSPWARGDTQY
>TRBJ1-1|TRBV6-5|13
ASTKGGSENTEAF
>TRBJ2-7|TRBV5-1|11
ASSLLERGEQY
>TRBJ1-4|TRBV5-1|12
ASSLGRGSEKLF
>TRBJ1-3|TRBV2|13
ASSEVRNSGNTIY
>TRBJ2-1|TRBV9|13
ASSYSGSSYNEQF
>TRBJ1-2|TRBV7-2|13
ASSFDPQGSYGYT
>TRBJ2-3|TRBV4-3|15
ASSQLAGGGSTDTQY
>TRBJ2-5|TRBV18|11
ASSPPDAVEQY
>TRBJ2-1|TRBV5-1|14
ASSSSGAPPENEQF
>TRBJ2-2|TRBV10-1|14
ASSDPQVTNTGELF
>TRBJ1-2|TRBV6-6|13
ASSHIQGAGYGYT
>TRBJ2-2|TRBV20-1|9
SALRAGELF
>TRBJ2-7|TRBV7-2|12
ASSRSTGTREQY
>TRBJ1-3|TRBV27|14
ASSPFGGSLGNTIY
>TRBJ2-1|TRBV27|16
ASRWTSGGSPSYNEQF
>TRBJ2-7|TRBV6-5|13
ASSYSSGFAYEQY
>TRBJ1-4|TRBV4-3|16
ASSQERPIGQGEGKLF
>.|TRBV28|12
ASTWNNRFYEQY
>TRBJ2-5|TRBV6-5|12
ASSYGGVRETQY
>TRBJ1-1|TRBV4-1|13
ASSQQGLGNTEAF
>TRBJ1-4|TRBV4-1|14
ASSQETSLTNEKLF
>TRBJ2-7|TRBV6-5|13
ASRNRQFGLYEQY
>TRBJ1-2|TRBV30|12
AWSKGTGDYGYT
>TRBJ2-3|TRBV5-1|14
ASSLTGGRFTDTQY
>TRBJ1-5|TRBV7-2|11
ASSLAPGQPQH
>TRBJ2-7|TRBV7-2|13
ASSLVSGGAYEQY
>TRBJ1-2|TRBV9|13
ASSVTGGLNYGYT
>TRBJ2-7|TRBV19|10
ASSEFRGVQY